The 26 T cell receptor beta chains reported below all come from one sample, sequenced in a study of cytomegalovirus exposure and HLA in healthy donors. PCR primers comprised 60 Vbeta and 13 Jbeta primers. Sequenced by immunoSEQ multiplex PCR; TCRdb stores in-frame clones only, minus some. The sample has approximately 100,000 clones; around 80% are singletons. Material for sequencing was PBMCs. These receptors all stem from a man between 18 and 35 years old in good health and CMV-seropositive.

The chain has TRBV19 and TRBJ2-5, with a tentative D call TRBD2 (6 bases). In germline, CDR1 is LNHDA, CDR2 SQIVND (reference sequence). This CDR3 region has 14 residues. V was cut by 4 bases and J by 1 base, with 10 bases left in between. The CDR3 region is CASSTSGRQETQYF. The CDR3 nucleotides read TGTGCCAGTAGTACAAGCGGGCGCCAAGAGACCCAGTACTTC.

J is TRBJ1-3 and V is TRBV30; perhaps TRBD1 as D (5 bases). This CDR3 comprises 14 residues. V dropped 3 bases and J dropped 1 base, with 10 bases sitting between them. Looked up from germline, CDR1 is GTSNPN and CDR2 is SVGIG (reference sequence). In DNA form, the CDR3 reads TGTGCCTGGAGGGCAGACAGATCTGGAAACACCATATATTTT. Amino acid sequence: CAWRADRSGNTIYF.

This clone was counted a single time. This chain connects TRBV5-4 to TRBJ2-2; 9 bases fit TRBD1. This CDR3 region has 15 residues. From germline, CDR1 is SGHNT and CDR2 YYREEE (reference sequence). Trimming removed 4 bases from V and 5 bases from J; junction bases left unmatched: 6. This CDR3 is CASSPGQGLTGELFF. The CDR3 nucleotides are TGTGCCAGCAGCCCGGGACAGGGATTGACCGGGGAGCTGTTTTTT. Full variable domain (missing parts from reference TRBV5-4 and TRBJ2-2): ETGVTQSPTHLIKTRGQQVTLRCSSQSGHNTVSWYQQALGQGPQFIFQYYREEENGRGNFPPRFSGLQFPNYSSELNVNALELDDSALYLCASSPGQGLTGELFFGEGSRLTVL.

The V call is TRBV29-1, the J call TRBJ2-5; 8 nucleotides line up with TRBD1. V gave up 8 bases and J gave up 4 bases; unmatched junction bases: 12. The V gene's germline CDR1 is SQVTM and CDR2 ANQGSEA. The CDR3 consists of 14 residues. CDR3 bases: TGCAGCACCCGGACAGGGAGGAGTCCAGAGACCCAGTACTTC. Amino acids: CSTRTGRSPETQYF.

On this clone itself: The CDR3 end shows no conserved phenylalanine or tryptophan, and so a read error is likely. The chain employs TRBV7-3 and TRBJ2-7; 7 nucleotides agree with TRBD2. V shed 1 base, J shed 0 bases, and the junction held 9 bases outside the gene matches. Germline values: CDR1 SGHTA, CDR2 FQGTGA. The length of the CDR3 is 17 residues. This CDR3 is CASSLNPIAGYSYEQYL. CDR3 in DNA: TGTGCCAGCAGCTTAAACCCCATAGCGGGTTACTCCTACGAGCAGTACCTC.

This chain uses TRBV7-7 with TRBJ1-6; D is undetermined. There are 14 residues in the CDR3. Trimming cost V 1 base and J 8 bases, with 9 bases left between them. Germline-derived CDR1 and CDR2 are SSHAT and FNYEAQ (reference sequence). The CDR3 DNA follows: TGTGCCAGCAGCTTAGTATTTCAGGATTCACCCCTCCACTTT. It codes for CASSLVFQDSPLHF. Supplemented by reference TRBV7-7 and TRBJ1-6, the full variable domain reads GAGVSQSPRYKVTKRGQDVTLRCDPISSHATLYWYQQALGQGPEFLTYFNYEAQPDKSGLPSDRFSAERPEGSISTLTIQRTEQRDSAMYRCASSLVFQDSPLHFGNGTRLTVT.

V gene TRBV9 combines with J gene TRBJ2-2; 10 nucleotides line up with TRBD2. V lost 1 base, J lost 4 bases, and 4 bases stayed unmatched. Germline values: CDR1 SGDLS, CDR2 YYNGEE. This CDR3 contains 16 residues. CDR3 in amino acids: CASSVWASGGTGELFF. CDR3 sequence (DNA): TGTGCCAGCAGCGTATGGGCTAGCGGGGGCACCGGGGAGCTGTTTTTT. The whole variable domain, filled in from reference TRBV9 and TRBJ2-2, reads DSGVTQTPKHLITATGQRVTLRCSPRSGDLSVYWYQQSLDQGLQFLIQYYNGEERAKGNILERFSAQQFPDLHSELNLSSLELGDSALYFCASSVWASGGTGELFFGEGSRLTVL.

This clone was counted a single time. J is TRBJ1-2 and V is TRBV28; 9 nucleotides match TRBD1. The CDR3 has 15 amino acids. The germline V gene has CDR1 MDHEN and CDR2 SYDVKM. V shed 5 bases, J shed 5 bases, and the junction held 9 bases outside the gene matches. This chain's CDR3 is CASSPGTGRIYGYTF. DNA for the CDR3: TGTGCCAGCAGTCCCGGGACAGGGCGGATTTATGGCTACACCTTC.

The chain recombines TRBV6-1 with TRBJ1-1; no clear D. Trimming removed 1 base from V and 5 bases from J, with 11 bases in between. Germline V gene data show CDR1 as MNHNS and CDR2 as SASEGT. CDR3 size: 14 residues. CDR3 sequence (DNA): TGTGCCAGCAGTGAAGTATCAGTCAGGACTGAAGCTTTCTTT. Amino acids: CASSEVSVRTEAFF.

This chain links TRBV19 with TRBJ2-7; the match to TRBD1 covers 7 bases. The CDR3 is made up of 14 amino acids. Trimming cost V 5 bases and J 7 bases; bases outside gene matches: 11. CDR1 and CDR2 (germline): LNHDA, SQIVND (reference sequence). The CDR3 bases are TGTGCCAGTAGTGCTCGGGACAGCCTCAGGGAGCAGTACTTC. Protein sequence: CASSARDSLREQYF. Based on the CDR3 plus reference TRBV19 and TRBJ2-7, the full variable domain is DGGITQSPKYLFRKEGQNVTLSCEQNLNHDAMYWYRQDPGQGLRLIYYSQIVNDFQKGDIAEGYSVSREKKESFPLTVTSAQKNPTAFYLCASSARDSLREQYFGPGTRLTVT.

J is TRBJ1-4 and V is TRBV5-1; 9 bases agree with TRBD1. Germline CDR1 and CDR2: SGHRS and YFSETQ. This CDR3 is 16 amino acids long. With 1 base clipped from V and 8 bases from J, the junction kept 9 bases outside the gene matches. CDR3 coding DNA: TGCGCCAGCAGCTTGACTAACAGGGACAGGGTGGAAAAACTGTTTTTT. It translates to CASSLTNRDRVEKLFF. Based on the CDR3 plus reference TRBV5-1 and TRBJ1-4, the full variable domain is KAGVTQTPRYLIKTRGQQVTLSCSPISGHRSVSWYQQTPGQGLQFLFEYFSETQRNKGNFPGRFSGRQFSNSRSEMNVSTLELGDSALYLCASSLTNRDRVEKLFFGSGTQLSVL.

The chain uses TRBV6-1 and TRBJ1-3; D remains unclear. This CDR3 has 15 residues. V was trimmed by 6 bases and J by 1 base, leaving 13 bases between them. Germline values: CDR1 MNHNS, CDR2 SASEGT. The CDR3, as DNA: TGTGCCAGCAGCCTAACCGGGGAGTCTGGAAACACCATATATTTT. The encoded protein is CASSLTGESGNTIYF.

This clone was observed a handful of times. The chain is built from TRBV7-2 and TRBJ2-3; 10 positions match TRBD2. V was pared by 1 base and J by 4 bases, with 2 bases of the junction left unmatched. The germline gives CDR1 SGHTA, CDR2 FQGNSA. The length of the CDR3 is 15 residues. This chain's CDR3 is CASSLVGLASDTQYF. CDR3 coding DNA: TGTGCCAGCAGCTTAGTGGGACTAGCGTCAGATACGCAGTATTTT.

The chain carries TRBV5-1 and TRBJ1-2; D not resolved. CDR1 is SGHRS and CDR2 is YFSETQ in the germline V gene. The CDR3 is made up of 14 amino acids. V was clipped by 0 bases and J by 8 bases, with 14 bases between them. This CDR3 reads CASSLAVGSGGYTF. In nucleotides, the CDR3 is TGCGCCAGCAGCTTGGCCGTAGGGTCGGGAGGCTACACCTTC.

The chain links TRBV5-4 to TRBJ1-6; D gene ambiguous. Germline V gene lookup returns CDR1 SGHNT and CDR2 YYREEE (reference sequence). This CDR3 comprises 14 residues. Trimming cost V 1 base and J 7 bases, with 9 bases left between them. The CDR3 coding sequence is TGTGCCAGCAGCTTGTTAGCCCTGAATTCACCCCTCCACTTT. Amino acids: CASSLLALNSPLHF.

The chain has TRBV19 and TRBJ2-3; TRBD2 matches 10 bases. The CDR3 contains 16 residues. Looked up from germline, CDR1 is LNHDA and CDR2 is SQIVND (reference sequence). Unmatched junction bases numbered 3, after V lost 3 bases and J lost 0 bases. The CDR3 sequence is CASSIASGSSTDTQYF. Here the CDR3 DNA reads TGTGCCAGTAGTATCGCTAGCGGGAGTAGCACAGATACGCAGTATTTT.

The V and J genes are TRBV7-8 and TRBJ1-1; TRBD1 is a possible D gene (5 bases). Germline V lookup: CDR1 SGHVS, CDR2 FQNEAQ. The CDR3 loop spans 14 amino acids. With 5 bases removed from V and 3 bases from J, the gap between germline ends came to 13 bases. For the CDR3, the DNA is TGTGCCAGCAGCCTACCGGGGGGAGACACTGAAGCTTTCTTT. Amino acid sequence: CASSLPGGDTEAFF.

The chain has TRBV7-8 and TRBJ2-5; a possible D gene is TRBD2 (5 bases). V lost 0 bases to trimming and J lost 8 bases, with 19 bases between them. The germline V gene has CDR1 SGHVS and CDR2 FQNEAQ. The CDR3 sequence is 16 residues long. CDR3 in DNA: TGTGCCAGCAGCTTAGCTAGGCTAGCCCATCGTGATACCCAGTACTTC. Amino acids: CASSLARLAHRDTQYF. Filled out from reference TRBV7-8 and TRBJ2-5, the complete variable domain reads GAGVSQSPRYKVAKRGQDVALRCDPISGHVSLFWYQQALGQGPEFLTYFQNEAQLDKSGLPSDRFFAERPEGSVSTLKIQRTQQEDSAVYLCASSLARLAHRDTQYFGPGTRLLVL.

The sample holds one count of this clone. The chain uses TRBV30 and TRBJ1-1; TRBD1 might be the D (6 bases). The length of the CDR3 is 15 residues. Germline values: CDR1 GTSNPN, CDR2 SVGIG (reference sequence). Between the trimmed V and J ends, which lost 5 bases and 2 bases, there was a span of 18 bases. This CDR3 is CAWGFPGQLNTEAFF. CDR3 DNA sequence: TGTGCCTGGGGATTCCCCGGACAGCTTAACACTGAAGCTTTCTTT.

The chain uses TRBV13 and TRBJ1-1; the D is unclear. Germline CDR1 and CDR2: PRHDT and FYEKMQ (reference sequence). CDR3 size: 12 residues. V was trimmed by 5 bases and J by 3 bases, leaving 7 bases between them. As DNA, the CDR3 is TGTGCCAGCAGCCGCGTAGACACTGAAGCTTTCTTT. As protein: CASSRVDTEAFF.

V gene TRBV6-5 combines with J gene TRBJ1-6; D remains unclear. Germline CDR1 reads MNHEY; CDR2 reads SVGAGI. The CDR3 spans 15 residues. Trimming shortened V by 2 bases and J by 7 bases, and 12 bases separated the two germline ends. CDR3 DNA: TGTGCCAGCAGTTACATGGCAGGAGGGAATTCACCCCTCCACTTT. Translated: CASSYMAGGNSPLHF.

The chain carries TRBV5-1 and TRBJ1-4; 8 nucleotides line up with TRBD1. Germline CDR1 SGHRS, CDR2 YFSETQ. The CDR3 is 15 amino acids. V gave up 4 bases and J gave up 1 base; unmatched junction bases: 3. CDR3 amino acids: CASSVGQGTNEKLFF. In DNA, the CDR3 is TGCGCCAGCAGCGTCGGACAGGGAACTAATGAAAAACTGTTTTTT.

This rearrangement joins TRBV2 to TRBJ2-1; D is ambiguous. The germline V and J ends were trimmed by 9 bases and 15 bases, with 21 bases remaining between them. Germline V gene lookup returns CDR1 SNHLY and CDR2 FYNNEI. CDR3 length equals 12 residues. In nucleotides, the CDR3 is TGTGCCAGTCTGGTTGGCACCCTCCTTTGGTTCTTC. Translating gives CASLVGTLLWFF.

The rearrangement joins TRBV7-2 to TRBJ2-3; the match to TRBD2 covers 13 bases. V lost 5 bases, J lost 6 bases, and 8 bases stayed unmatched. The V gene's germline CDR1 is SGHTA and CDR2 FQGNSA. The CDR3 loop spans 16 amino acids. The CDR3 here is CASSKILAGGPDTQYF. Written as DNA, the CDR3 is TGTGCCAGCAGCAAAATACTAGCGGGGGGGCCTGATACGCAGTATTTT.

The chain carries TRBV19 and TRBJ2-5, with TRBD1 matching over 10 bases. The V segment lost 3 bases and the J segment 7 bases; nucleotides outside the gene matches: 5. The germline CDR1 and CDR2 sequences are LNHDA and SQIVND (reference sequence). There are 14 residues in the CDR3. The CDR3 bases are TGTGCCAGTAGTATGAGGGACAGGGGTGGGACCCAGTACTTC. The encoded protein is CASSMRDRGGTQYF.

This chain joins TRBV1 and TRBJ2-7; the D call TRBD1 from the table was never checked on the DNA. TRBV1 is termed a pseudogene. The CDR3 extends over 16 amino acids. In nucleotides, the CDR3 is TGCACCAGCAGCCAGCCTCAGGACAGGGGGCCGTGCGAGCAGTACTTC. It translates to CTSSQPQDRGPCEQYF.